Listed here are 18 T cell receptor beta chains from one sample, sequenced in a study of T-cell memory formation after mild COVID-19. A single record per CDR3 protein comes from TCRdb applying MiXCR to the 5' RACE reads. The sample has some 330,000 distinct CDR3 sequences; about 21% are singletons. The sample comprised PBMCs or a T cell subset sorted from them (not recorded which). These TCRs come from an adult woman who had mild COVID-19 (a few samples of this study predate the infection). Cell type and time point are not known.

The V gene is TRBV18, the J gene TRBJ1-5; 8 positions agree with TRBD1. From germline, CDR1 is KGHSH and CDR2 LQKENI. Trimming cost V 3 bases and J 2 bases; bases outside gene matches: 6. The CDR3 contains 16 residues. CDR3 nucleotide sequence: TGTGCCAGCTCACCCTCAGGGGGCGTTGGCAATCAGCCCCAGCATTTT. It encodes CASSPSGGVGNQPQHF.

This clonotype was picked up a small number of times. The chain couples TRBV30 to TRBJ2-5; tentatively, D is TRBD2 (6 bases). There are 14 residues in the CDR3. Germline V gives CDR1 GTSNPN, CDR2 SVGIG (reference sequence). The V gene lost 0 bases and the J gene lost 5 bases, with 13 bases spanning the gap. For the CDR3, the DNA is TGTGCCTGGAGTGTGCGGGACTGGTGGGAGACCCAGTACTTC. Its translation: CAWSVRDWWETQYF.

This clonotype occurred a few times. J is TRBJ2-5 and V is TRBV12-3 or TRBV12-4; 8 bases match TRBD2. The CDR3 length is 15 residues. J was trimmed by 5 bases and V by 3 bases; bases with no gene match: 8. DNA of the CDR3: TGTGCCAGCAGTTTCGGAGGTAGCGGGGTGGAGACCCAGTACTTC. Translation gives CASSFGGSGVETQYF.

A few counts support this clonotype. The rearrangement links TRBV7-9 to TRBJ2-7, with TRBD2 matching over 8 bases. J was trimmed by 4 bases and V by 5 bases; bases with no gene match: 10. The CDR3 is 15 amino acids. From germline, CDR1 is SEHNR and CDR2 FQNEAQ (reference sequence). The CDR3 sequence: CASSAEAGVIYEQYF. The CDR3 nucleotides read TGTGCCAGCAGCGCTGAAGCGGGAGTTATATACGAGCAGTACTTC.

The chain has TRBV15 and TRBJ1-1; tentatively, D is TRBD1 (5 bases). Germline V CDR1 and CDR2: LNHNV, YYDKDF (reference sequence). The CDR3 runs to 15 residues. The V end lost 0 bases, the J end lost 4 bases, and 12 bases lay between the germline ends. The CDR3 sequence is CATSRDIQGSTEAFF. The DNA of the CDR3 is TGTGCCACCAGCAGAGATATTCAGGGAAGCACTGAAGCTTTCTTT.

There are many counts of this clonotype. This sequence joins TRBV4-2 and TRBJ2-2; D is ambiguous. Trimming took off 1 base at V and 1 base at J, with 4 bases between the two ends. The CDR3 totals 14 residues. Germline CDR1 is LGHNA and CDR2 is YNFKEQ. CDR3 protein: CASSQGRNTGELFF. DNA of the CDR3: TGTGCCAGCAGCCAAGGGAGGAACACCGGGGAGCTGTTTTTT.

A few counts support this clonotype. CDR3 sequence: CASSLGTLGLGETQYF. In DNA, the CDR3 is TGTGCCAGCAGCTTAGGGACCCTAGGTTTGGGGGAGACCCAGTACTTC. This chain links TRBV7-6 with TRBJ2-5, with D unclear. Trimming took off 1 base at V and 5 bases at J, with 17 bases between the two ends. The CDR3 is 16 amino acids. Germline CDR1 reads SGHVS; CDR2 reads FNYEAQ.

The chain is built from TRBV7-6 and TRBJ2-7; D not certain. From germline, CDR1 is SGHVS and CDR2 FNYEAQ. The CDR3 has 14 amino acids. V was clipped by 2 bases and J by 3 bases, with 11 bases between them. The CDR3 protein is CASSLSSESYEQYF. CDR3 DNA: TGTGCCAGCAGCTTAAGCTCAGAGAGCTACGAGCAGTACTTC.

This clonotype was seen a few times. The chain joins TRBV9 to TRBJ2-1; D is unresolved. Trimming stripped 2 bases from V and 9 bases from J, with 15 bases between. Germline V gene data show CDR1 as SGDLS and CDR2 as YYNGEE. The length of the CDR3 is 14 residues. The chain's CDR3 is CASSVMESVTEQFF. In DNA, the CDR3 is TGTGCCAGCAGCGTGATGGAGTCAGTCACTGAGCAGTTCTTC.

J is TRBJ2-2 and V is TRBV20-1; maybe TRBD1 (6 bases). This CDR3 has 15 amino acids. CDR1 is DFQATT and CDR2 is SNEGSKA in the germline V gene (reference sequence). V was cut by 3 bases and J by 5 bases, with 16 bases left in between. The chain's CDR3 is CSASPHRVKTGELFF. CDR3 in DNA: TGCAGTGCTAGCCCCCACAGGGTCAAGACCGGGGAGCTGTTTTTT.

This clonotype was seen many times. V gene TRBV10-2 combines with J gene TRBJ2-7; D gene ambiguous. V was shortened by 2 bases and J by 0 bases, with 8 bases between the two germline ends. This CDR3 region has 14 residues. Germline V CDR1 and CDR2: WSHSY, SAAADI. For the CDR3, the DNA is TGCGCCAGCAGTGAGCCGAGTTACTCCTACGAGCAGTACTTC. Amino acids: CASSEPSYSYEQYF.

The chain carries TRBV7-8 and TRBJ2-2; D may be TRBD1 (5 bases). This CDR3 has 13 amino acids. V lost 10 bases and J 1 base, leaving 10 bases between the germline ends. CDR1 and CDR2 (germline): SGHVS, FQNEAQ. The DNA of the CDR3 is TGTGCCATCGAGACAGAGAACACCGGGGAGCTGTTTTTT. Encoded protein: CAIETENTGELFF.

This clonotype turned up a few times. DNA for the CDR3: TGCGCCAGCAGCTTGTGGGGACTCGGGCGGGAAAACATTCAGTACTTC. Translating gives CASSLWGLGRENIQYF. The chain employs TRBV5-1 and TRBJ2-4; a possible D gene is TRBD2 (6 bases). Trimming removed 1 base at V and 5 bases at J, with 16 bases between. This CDR3 has 16 residues. The germline gives CDR1 SGHRS, CDR2 YFSETQ.

This clonotype was observed a handful of times. The J gene is TRBJ2-3, the V gene TRBV7-9; 10 bases map to TRBD2. CDR3 length equals 16 residues. After removal of 5 bases from V and 1 base from J, the junction contained 6 bases not matched to a gene. Germline CDR1 SEHNR, CDR2 FQNEAQ (reference sequence). CDR3 sequence: CASSARAGGGTDTQYF. In DNA form, the CDR3 reads TGTGCCAGCAGCGCCCGAGCGGGAGGGGGCACAGATACGCAGTATTTT. Using reference TRBV7-9 and TRBJ2-3 for the parts outside the CDR3, the full variable domain is DTGVSQNPRHKITKRGQNVTFRCDPISEHNRLYWYRQTLGQGPEFLTYFQNEAQLEKSRLLSDRFSAERPKGSFSTLEIQRTEQGDSAMYLCASSARAGGGTDTQYFGPGTRLTVL.

The chain joins TRBV3-1 to TRBJ2-7; D perhaps matches TRBD2 (6 bases). V was clipped by 4 bases and J by 3 bases, with 13 bases between them. This CDR3 has 14 residues. Germline CDR1 LGHDT, CDR2 YNNKEL (reference sequence). CDR3 amino acids: CASSPGTGLYEQYV. The CDR3 nucleotides are TGTGCCAGCAGCCCAGGGACTGGACTCTACGAGCAGTACGTC.

This clonotype was counted between two and nine times. The rearrangement uses TRBV5-1 and TRBJ2-7; 11 bases are shared with TRBD1. CDR1 and CDR2 from the germline V gene are SGHRS and YFSETQ. The CDR3 is 14 amino acids. The trim removed 0 bases at V and 6 bases at J, leaving 2 bases unmatched. This CDR3 is CASSLVGQGVEQYF. In nucleotides, the CDR3 is TGCGCCAGCAGCTTGGTGGGACAGGGGGTCGAGCAGTACTTC.

This clonotype has just a few counts. The chain recombines TRBV7-9 with TRBJ2-7, with a possible D match to TRBD2 (5 bases). Germline V gives CDR1 SEHNR, CDR2 FQNEAQ (reference sequence). The germline V and J ends were trimmed by 5 bases and 3 bases, with 11 bases remaining between them. The CDR3 sequence is 13 residues long. Written as DNA, the CDR3 is TGTGCCAGCAGCCCAGAGGGCCTCTACGAGCAGTACTTC. Translation gives CASSPEGLYEQYF.

This clonotype was seen a few times. V and J are TRBV10-3 and TRBJ1-1; unclear D gene. This CDR3 is built from 13 residues. The V end lost 4 bases, the J end lost 2 bases, and 8 bases lay between the germline ends. CDR1 ENHRY and CDR2 SYGVKD come from the germline V gene. The CDR3 protein is CAISAHDNTEAFF. DNA of the CDR3: TGTGCCATCAGTGCACACGATAACACTGAAGCTTTCTTT.